Following are 21 T cell receptor beta chains from one sample sequenced in a study of blood T cell repertoires in COVID-19. Libraries were prepared by immunoSEQ multiplex PCR; TCRdb keeps only in-frame clonotypes and omits some of them. The table includes about 210,000 clones, roughly 88% detected once. Specimen: PBMCs or T cells enriched from blood (not recorded which). These receptor sequences come from a woman in her thirties or forties with acute COVID-19.

The chain carries TRBV7-2 and TRBJ1-5, with a tentative D call TRBD1 (5 bases). The CDR3 is 13 residues long. Germline CDR1 SGHTA, CDR2 FQGNSA. V lost 5 bases, J lost 3 bases, and 8 bases lay in between. CDR3 DNA: TGTGCCAGCAGCGACAGTTTCAATCAGCCCCAGCATTTT. This sequence encodes CASSDSFNQPQHF.

This clone was detected once. The V call is TRBV27, the J call TRBJ2-6; 12 nucleotides match TRBD1. Germline CDR1 MNHEY, CDR2 SMNVEV (reference sequence). The trim removed 2 bases at V and 3 bases at J, leaving 11 bases unmatched. The CDR3 runs 20 residues. CDR3 region: CASSLQNPGQGAYGANVLTF. CDR3 nucleotide sequence: TGTGCCAGCAGTTTACAAAATCCGGGACAGGGGGCGTATGGGGCCAACGTCCTGACTTTC. The whole variable domain, remainder taken from reference TRBV27 and TRBJ2-6, is EAQVTQNPRYLITVTGKKLTVTCSQNMNHEYMSWYRQDPGLGLRQIYYSMNVEVTDKGDVPEGYKVSRKEKRNFPLILESPSPNQTSLYFCASSLQNPGQGAYGANVLTFGAGSRLTVL.

This clone has just one count. The rearrangement joins TRBV7-9 to TRBJ1-5; 7 nucleotides agree with TRBD1. Trimming cost V 1 base and J 2 bases; bases outside gene matches: 11. The CDR3 is made up of 18 amino acids. Germline V CDR1 and CDR2: SEHNR, FQNEAQ (reference sequence). The CDR3: CASSLVTGESGGNQPQHF. CDR3 sequence (DNA): TGTGCCAGCAGCTTAGTTACAGGGGAGTCTGGTGGCAATCAGCCCCAGCATTTT. Supplemented by reference TRBV7-9 and TRBJ1-5, the full variable domain reads DTGVSQNPRHKITKRGQNVTFRCDPISEHNRLYWYRQTLGQGPEFLTYFQNEAQLEKSRLLSDRFSAERPKGSFSTLEIQRTEQGDSAMYLCASSLVTGESGGNQPQHFGDGTRLSIL.

The genes are TRBV5-1 and TRBJ1-3; D gene ambiguous. Germline CDR1 SGHRS, CDR2 YFSETQ. Trimming cost V 4 bases and J 2 bases, with 16 bases left between them. The CDR3 has 16 residues. CDR3 in DNA: TGCGCCAGCAGCCCAGAACCCCGGCAGGCTGGAAACACCATATATTTT. As protein: CASSPEPRQAGNTIYF.

The genes are TRBV6-4 and TRBJ2-3, with 7 bases fitting TRBD1. Germline trimming cut 3 bases from V and 3 bases from J; bases unmatched to any gene: 6. The CDR3 extends over 15 amino acids. Germline CDR1 reads MRHNA; CDR2 reads SNTAGT. The CDR3 protein is CASSDQEGATDTQYF. In DNA, the CDR3 is TGTGCCAGCAGTGATCAAGAGGGGGCAACAGATACGCAGTATTTT.

In DNA form, the CDR3 reads TGTGCCAGCAGTGACGGGACAGGGGGGATGAGTACGCAGTATTTT. This encodes CASSDGTGGMSTQYF. This chain joins TRBV2 and TRBJ2-3, with TRBD1 matching over 11 bases. The germline gives CDR1 SNHLY, CDR2 FYNNEI. This CDR3 is built from 15 residues. Trimming took 3 bases from V and 8 from J; bases not matched to a gene: 7.

CDR3 sequence: CASSPPSGRGFRNTQYF. The DNA of the CDR3 is TGTGCCAGCTCACCACCTTCTGGCCGAGGGTTCAGAAATACGCAGTATTTT. The chain combines TRBV18 with TRBJ2-3; possible D gene TRBD2, 5 bases. Per the germline V gene, CDR1 is KGHSH and CDR2 is LQKENI. The V gene lost 0 bases and the J gene lost 7 bases, with 20 bases spanning the gap. This CDR3 is built from 17 residues.

This chain uses TRBV6-2 or TRBV6-3 with TRBJ1-5, with 7 bases lining up with TRBD1. The germline CDR1 and CDR2 sequences are MNHEY and SVGEGT. V was clipped by 2 bases and J by 11 bases; unmatched bases: 3. The CDR3 runs to 12 residues. The CDR3 coding sequence is TGTGCCAGCAGTTACAGGGGGCGGTCCCAGCATTTT. Amino acids: CASSYRGRSQHF.

This chain joins TRBV6-2 or TRBV6-3 and TRBJ1-1, with TRBD1 as a possible D gene (5 bases). V dropped 0 bases and J dropped 4 bases, with 12 bases sitting between them. In germline, CDR1 is MNHEY, CDR2 SVGEGT. The CDR3 covers 15 residues. The CDR3 loop is CASSYSELGGTEAFF. The CDR3 DNA reads as TGTGCCAGCAGTTACTCGGAATTGGGGGGCACTGAAGCTTTCTTT.

This chain connects TRBV4-3 to TRBJ1-3; TRBD1 is a possible D gene (6 bases). The CDR3 sequence is 16 residues long. With 1 base removed from V and 2 bases from J, the gap between germline ends came to 12 bases. The germline V gene has CDR1 LGHNA and CDR2 YSLEER. CDR3 bases: TGCGCCAGCAGCCAAGCGCAAGGGGGAGCTGGAAACACCATATATTTT. It specifies CASSQAQGGAGNTIYF.

This clone appeared once. The chain employs TRBV7-2 and TRBJ2-3; perhaps TRBD1 as D (6 bases). Germline lookup yields CDR1 SGHTA and CDR2 FQGNSA. V shed 6 bases and J shed 9 bases, with 13 bases lying between them. The CDR3 consists of 12 residues. CDR3 amino acids: CASSQGPETQYF. CDR3 DNA sequence: TGTGCCAGCAGTCAGGGGCCGGAGACGCAGTATTTT.

The V gene is TRBV2, the J gene TRBJ1-2; 10 bases match TRBD1. This CDR3 comprises 15 residues. V was clipped by 5 bases and J by 3 bases; unmatched bases: 6. CDR1 is SNHLY, CDR2 FYNNEI, per germline. The DNA for the CDR3 is TGTGCCAGCAGTTCCAGGACAGGGGGTGACTATGGCTACACCTTC. Its translation is CASSSRTGGDYGYTF.

This chain links TRBV5-6 with TRBJ2-3; TRBD1 matches 7 bases. Germline CDR1 is SGHDT and CDR2 is YYEEEE. There are 16 residues in the CDR3. V lost 4 bases and J lost 6; bases outside the gene matches: 14. The CDR3: CASSEIGQANLDTQYF. CDR3 DNA: TGTGCCAGCAGCGAAATCGGACAGGCCAATTTGGATACGCAGTATTTT.

The J gene is TRBJ2-2, the V gene TRBV6-5; 11 bases agree with TRBD1. Germline CDR1 MNHEY, CDR2 SVGAGI. This CDR3 spans 15 amino acids. The V segment lost 5 bases and the J segment 4 bases; nucleotides outside the gene matches: 3. The CDR3 protein is CASSKGQGVTGELFF. DNA for the CDR3: TGTGCCAGCAGTAAGGGACAGGGGGTCACCGGGGAGCTGTTTTTT.

V usage is TRBV15 and J usage is TRBJ1-4; 8 bases are a match to TRBD1. This CDR3 spans 15 amino acids. The V and J ends lost 5 bases and 8 bases, in that order; junction bases with no gene match: 10. CDR1 is LNHNV, CDR2 YYDKDF, per germline (reference sequence). The CDR3 protein is CATSDTGGSGEKLFF. The CDR3 DNA reads TGTGCCACCAGCGACACAGGGGGGAGCGGCGAAAAACTGTTTTTT.

V gene TRBV24-1 combines with J gene TRBJ1-2, with TRBD1 matching 10 bases. With 3 bases clipped from V and 4 bases from J, the junction kept 4 bases outside the gene matches. The CDR3 has 15 amino acids. Germline V CDR1 and CDR2: KGHDR, SFDVKD. CDR3 nucleotides: TGTGCCACCAGTGATCCAGGACAGGGGGGCTATGGCTACACCTTC. It specifies CATSDPGQGGYGYTF.

The chain is built from TRBV15 and TRBJ2-5; TRBD1 is a possible D gene (5 bases). The V and J ends lost 1 base and 5 bases respectively, with 8 bases between them. This CDR3 contains 13 residues. In germline, CDR1 is LNHNV, CDR2 YYDKDF (reference sequence). CDR3 nucleotide sequence: TGTGCCACCAGCAGAGGGGGCTGGGAGACCCAGTACTTC. This gives the protein CATSRGGWETQYF.

The rearrangement joins TRBV5-4 to TRBJ2-7; 8 positions match TRBD1. The CDR3 extends over 14 amino acids. Per germline, CDR1 SGHNT and CDR2 YYREEE (reference sequence). The V segment lost 4 bases and the J segment 4 bases; nucleotides outside the gene matches: 7. DNA for the CDR3: TGTGCCAGCAGCCGGGACAGGAATCTGTACGAGCAGTACTTC. Residues: CASSRDRNLYEQYF.

The CDR3 protein is CASTEETPQGYSPLHF. In nucleotides, the CDR3 is TGTGCCAGCACCGAAGAGACTCCGCAGGGGTATTCACCCCTCCACTTT. This chain uses TRBV27 with TRBJ1-6; maybe TRBD1 (6 bases). Germline V gene data show CDR1 as MNHEY and CDR2 as SMNVEV (reference sequence). V was clipped by 7 bases and J by 8 bases, with 21 bases between them. CDR3 size: 16 residues.

This chain uses TRBV30 with TRBJ1-5; D possibly corresponds to TRBD1 (5 bases). CDR1 and CDR2 from the germline V gene are GTSNPN and SVGIG (reference sequence). The CDR3 contains 13 residues. Trimming took off 5 bases at V and 6 bases at J, with 14 bases between the two ends. For the CDR3, the DNA is TGTGCCTGGGGCCGTATGGGGGGTCAGCCCCAGCATTTT. It specifies CAWGRMGGQPQHF.

The chain carries TRBV4-3 and TRBJ2-1, with D perhaps matching TRBD1 (6 bases). Looked up from germline, CDR1 is LGHNA and CDR2 is YSLEER. This CDR3 is built from 15 residues. Trimming pared 7 bases from V and 2 bases from J, leaving 15 bases between. The CDR3 sequence is CASTSDRSAYNEQFF. CDR3 DNA sequence: TGCGCCAGCACAAGTGACAGGTCAGCCTACAATGAGCAGTTCTTC.